Reported below is one T cell receptor beta chain. Its matching antigen is unknown. The CDR3 spans 16 residues. Trimming removed 0 bases from V and 11 bases from J, with 23 bases in between. From germline, CDR1 is SGHRS and CDR2 YFSETQ. This specimen belongs to a study of OX40 agonist ivuxolimab in advanced cancers. Across the whole study: The dose-escalation cohort was around 83% male, with a mean age of about 56 years, ranging about 20 to 85. Enrollees could have had prior anti-PD-1, anti-PD-L1 or anti-CTLA-4 therapy, which 40% had received. Findings of the study overall: Certain nonresponders likewise exhibited a low normalized T-cell clonal expansion. Expanded clones tended on average to be more numerous among CD8+ T cells than CD4+.

Sequenced by immunoSEQ multiplex PCR; TCRdb stores in-frame clones only, minus some. In the table there are tens of thousands of clones, just over 90% of which are singletons. The sequenced sample was CD4+ or CD8+ T cells sorted from blood, obtained in a trial of the OX40 agonist ivuxolimab. This TCR was sampled from an adult with an advanced solid tumor such as melanoma, head and neck, liver or kidney cancer. This chain links TRBV5-1 with TRBJ2-5; maybe TRBD2 (6 bases). CDR3 region: CASSLAQGGLNRVQYF. CDR3 DNA sequence: TGCGCCAGCAGCTTGGCCCAGGGAGGACTAAATAGAGTGCAGTACTTC.